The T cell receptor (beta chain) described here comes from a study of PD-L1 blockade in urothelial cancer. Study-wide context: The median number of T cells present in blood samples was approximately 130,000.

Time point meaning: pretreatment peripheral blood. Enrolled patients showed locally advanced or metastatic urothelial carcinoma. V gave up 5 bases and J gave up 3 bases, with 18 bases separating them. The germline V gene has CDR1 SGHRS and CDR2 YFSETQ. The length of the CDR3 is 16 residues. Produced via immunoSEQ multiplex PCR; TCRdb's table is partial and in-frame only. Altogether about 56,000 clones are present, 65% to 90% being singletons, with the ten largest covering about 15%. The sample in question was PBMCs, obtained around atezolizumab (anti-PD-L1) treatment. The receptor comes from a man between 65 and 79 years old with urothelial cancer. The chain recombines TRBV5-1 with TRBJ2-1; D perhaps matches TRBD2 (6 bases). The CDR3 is CASRGGESSGYNEQFF. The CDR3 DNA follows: TGCGCCAGCAGGGGAGGTGAAAGCTCAGGCTACAATGAGCAGTTCTTC. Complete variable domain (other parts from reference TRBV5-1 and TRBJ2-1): KAGVTQTPRYLIKTRGQQVTLSCSPISGHRSVSWYQQTPGQGLQFLFEYFSETQRNKGNFPGRFSGRQFSNSRSEMNVSTLELGDSALYLCASRGGESSGYNEQFFGPGTRLTVL.